The present TCR beta chain was sequenced within a study of T-cell reconstitution after alpha-beta-depleted transplantation in children. Researchers prepared the TCRbeta library using unique molecular identifiers, the study reports. MiXCR was run by TCRdb on the PCR reads, yielding one entry per CDR3 protein. Altogether 530,000 or so distinct CDR3 sequences are present, 27% being singletons, with the ten largest covering around a third. V was cut by 5 bases and J by 4 bases, with 15 bases left in between. The CDR3 extends over 15 amino acids. The germline V gene has CDR1 SEHNR and CDR2 FQNEAQ (reference sequence).

The sequenced sample was PBMCs, obtained before TCRalphabeta/CD19-depleted stem cell transplant. This chain uses TRBV7-9 with TRBJ2-1; the D is unclear. The TCR sequence derives from a boy under two years old with Wiskott-Aldrich syndrome, due to receive a stem cell transplant. CDR3 bases: TGTGCCAGCAGCCCCGATCACGTTGAGTACAATGAGCAGTTCTTC. Translating it yields CASSPDHVEYNEQFF.